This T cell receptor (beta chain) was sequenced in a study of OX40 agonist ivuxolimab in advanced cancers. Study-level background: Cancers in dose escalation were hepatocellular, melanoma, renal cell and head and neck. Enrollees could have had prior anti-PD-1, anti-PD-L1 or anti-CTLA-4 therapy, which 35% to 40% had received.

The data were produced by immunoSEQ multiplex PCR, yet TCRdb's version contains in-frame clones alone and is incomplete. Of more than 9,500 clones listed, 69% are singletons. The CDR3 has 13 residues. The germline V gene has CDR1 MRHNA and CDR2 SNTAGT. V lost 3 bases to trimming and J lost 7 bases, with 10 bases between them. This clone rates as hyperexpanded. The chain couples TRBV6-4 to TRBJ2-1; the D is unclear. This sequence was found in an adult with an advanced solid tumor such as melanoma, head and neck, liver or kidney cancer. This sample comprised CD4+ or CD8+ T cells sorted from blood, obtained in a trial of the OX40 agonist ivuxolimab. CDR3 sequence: CASSDKDPNEQFF. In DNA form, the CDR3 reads TGTGCCAGCAGTGATAAAGACCCGAATGAGCAGTTCTTC.